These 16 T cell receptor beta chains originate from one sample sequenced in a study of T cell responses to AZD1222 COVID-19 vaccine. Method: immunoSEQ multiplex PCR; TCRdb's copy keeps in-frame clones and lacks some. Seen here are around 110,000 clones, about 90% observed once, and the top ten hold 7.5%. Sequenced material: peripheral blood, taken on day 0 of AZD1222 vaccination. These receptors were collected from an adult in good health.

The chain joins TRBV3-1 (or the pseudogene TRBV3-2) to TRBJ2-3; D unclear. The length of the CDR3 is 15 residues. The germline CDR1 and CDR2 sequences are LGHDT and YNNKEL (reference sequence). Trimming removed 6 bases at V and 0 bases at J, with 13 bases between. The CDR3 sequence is CASRLMGGSTDTQYF. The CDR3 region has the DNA TGTGCCAGCAGACTAATGGGCGGCAGCACAGATACGCAGTATTTT.

The CDR3 sequence: CASGILNTEAFF. CDR3 bases: TGTGCCAGCGGCATCCTGAACACTGAAGCTTTCTTT. The chain has TRBV6-5 and TRBJ1-1; D ambiguous. The CDR3 sequence is 12 residues long. V lost 8 bases and J 0 bases, leaving 7 bases between the germline ends. Germline values: CDR1 MNHEY, CDR2 SVGAGI.

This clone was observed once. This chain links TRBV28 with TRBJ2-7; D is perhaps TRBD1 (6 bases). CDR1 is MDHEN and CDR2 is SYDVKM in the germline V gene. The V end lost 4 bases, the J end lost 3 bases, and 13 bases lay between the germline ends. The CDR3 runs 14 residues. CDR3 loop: CASSYPGRGYEQYF. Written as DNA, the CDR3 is TGTGCCAGCAGTTATCCCGGCAGGGGCTACGAGCAGTACTTC.

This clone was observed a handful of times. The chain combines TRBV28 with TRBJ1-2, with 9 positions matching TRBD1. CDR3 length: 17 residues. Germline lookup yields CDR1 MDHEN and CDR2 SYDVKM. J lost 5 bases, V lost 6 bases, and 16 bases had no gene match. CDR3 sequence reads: CASRSPPGQGFEYGYTF. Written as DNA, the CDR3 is TGTGCCAGCAGGTCCCCGCCGGGACAGGGCTTCGAGTATGGCTACACCTTC.

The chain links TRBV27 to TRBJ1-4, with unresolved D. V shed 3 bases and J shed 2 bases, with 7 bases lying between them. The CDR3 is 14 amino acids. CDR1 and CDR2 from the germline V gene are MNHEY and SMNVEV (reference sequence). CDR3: CASSLASTNEKLFF. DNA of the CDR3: TGTGCCAGCAGTTTGGCTTCGACTAATGAAAAACTGTTTTTT.

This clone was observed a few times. The DNA for the CDR3 is TGTGCCAGCTCATTGGACCGGGACAGGGTCTACGAGCAGTACTTC. It is translated as CASSLDRDRVYEQYF. The chain couples TRBV18 to TRBJ2-7, with 9 nucleotides matching TRBD1. V lost 5 bases and J lost 3; bases outside the gene matches: 8. The CDR3 runs 15 residues. Germline V gene data show CDR1 as KGHSH and CDR2 as LQKENI.

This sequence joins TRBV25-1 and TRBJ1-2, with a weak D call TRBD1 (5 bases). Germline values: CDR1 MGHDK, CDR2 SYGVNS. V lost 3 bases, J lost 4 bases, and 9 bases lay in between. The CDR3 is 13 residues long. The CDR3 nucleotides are TGTGCCAGCAGTGACACAGGATTCTATGGCTACACCTTC. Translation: CASSDTGFYGYTF.

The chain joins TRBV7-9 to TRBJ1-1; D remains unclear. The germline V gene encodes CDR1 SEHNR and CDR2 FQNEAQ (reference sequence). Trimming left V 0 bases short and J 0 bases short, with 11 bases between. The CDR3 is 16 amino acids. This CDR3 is CASSLADLSMNTEAFF. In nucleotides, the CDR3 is TGTGCCAGCAGCTTAGCGGACCTCAGCATGAACACTGAAGCTTTCTTT.

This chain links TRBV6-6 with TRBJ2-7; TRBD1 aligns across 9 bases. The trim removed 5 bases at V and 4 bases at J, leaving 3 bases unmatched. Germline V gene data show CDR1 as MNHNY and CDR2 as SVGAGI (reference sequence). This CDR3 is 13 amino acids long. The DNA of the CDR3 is TGTGCCAGCAGTCAGACAGGGGGGTACGAGCAGTACTTC. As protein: CASSQTGGYEQYF.

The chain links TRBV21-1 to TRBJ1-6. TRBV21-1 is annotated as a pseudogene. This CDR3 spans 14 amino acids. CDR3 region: CASISGGASSPLHF. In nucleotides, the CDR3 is TGTGCAAGCATCTCGGGGGGGGCCTCCTCACCCCTCCACTTT.

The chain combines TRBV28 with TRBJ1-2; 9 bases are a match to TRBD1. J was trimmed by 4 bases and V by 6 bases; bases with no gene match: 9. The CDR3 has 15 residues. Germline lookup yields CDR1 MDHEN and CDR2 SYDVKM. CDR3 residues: CASRAPGQGGYGYTF. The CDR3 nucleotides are TGTGCCAGCAGGGCTCCGGGACAGGGAGGCTATGGCTACACCTTC.

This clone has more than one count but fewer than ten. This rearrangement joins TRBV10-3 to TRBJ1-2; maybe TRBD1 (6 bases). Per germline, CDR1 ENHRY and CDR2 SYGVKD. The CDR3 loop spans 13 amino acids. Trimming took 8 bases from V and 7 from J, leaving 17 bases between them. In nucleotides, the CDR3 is TGTGCCATCGGGGGCAACACCATAGGTGGCTACACCTTC. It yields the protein CAIGGNTIGGYTF.

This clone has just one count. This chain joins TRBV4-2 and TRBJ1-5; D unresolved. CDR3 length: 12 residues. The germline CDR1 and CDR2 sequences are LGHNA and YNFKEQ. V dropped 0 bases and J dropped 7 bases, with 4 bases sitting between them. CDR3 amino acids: CASSQEGQPQHF. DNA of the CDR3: TGTGCCAGCAGCCAAGAGGGGCAGCCCCAGCATTTT.

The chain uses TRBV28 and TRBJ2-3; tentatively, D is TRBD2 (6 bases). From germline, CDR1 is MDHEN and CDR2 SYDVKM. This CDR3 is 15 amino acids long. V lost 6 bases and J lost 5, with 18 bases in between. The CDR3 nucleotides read TGTGCCAGCAGCCCACCCCTGGGCGGGAAAGATACGCAGTATTTT. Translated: CASSPPLGGKDTQYF.

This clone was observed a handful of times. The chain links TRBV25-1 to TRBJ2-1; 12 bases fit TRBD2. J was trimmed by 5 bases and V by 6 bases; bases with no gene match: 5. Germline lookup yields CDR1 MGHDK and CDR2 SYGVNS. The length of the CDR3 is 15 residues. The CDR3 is CASSDLAGGDNEQFF. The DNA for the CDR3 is TGTGCCAGCAGCGACCTAGCGGGGGGGGACAATGAGCAGTTCTTC.

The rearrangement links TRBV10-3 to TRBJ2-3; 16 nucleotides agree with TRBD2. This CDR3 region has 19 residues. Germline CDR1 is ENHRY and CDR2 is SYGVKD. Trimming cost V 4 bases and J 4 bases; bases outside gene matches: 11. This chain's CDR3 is CAISGPGTSGGEVPDTQYF. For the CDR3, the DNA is TGTGCCATCAGTGGGCCCGGGACTAGCGGGGGGGAGGTACCAGATACGCAGTATTTT.